This TCR beta chain emerged from a study of cytomegalovirus exposure and HLA in healthy donors. Trimming took off 1 base at V and 2 bases at J, with 17 bases between the two ends. The CDR3 has 17 residues. Germline CDR1 is KGHSH and CDR2 is LQKENI. PCR was performed using 60 Vbeta and 13 Jbeta primers. Repertoires were generated with immunoSEQ multiplex PCR, while TCRdb's copy carries only in-frame clones and drops some. The sample holds 91,000 or so clones, roughly 72% seen once. Sequenced sample: PBMCs. The rearrangement uses TRBV18 and TRBJ1-1; D is perhaps TRBD1 (5 bases). The clonotype originates from a man aged 25 to 40 in good health and CMV-seropositive. CDR3 coding DNA: TGTGCCAGCTCACCACGGGACTTCAAGCCACCCAACACTGAAGCTTTCTTT. Translating gives CASSPRDFKPPNTEAFF.